The 19 T cell receptor beta chains below all came from one sample that was sequenced in a study of blood T cell repertoires in COVID-19. Data came from immunoSEQ multiplex PCR; TCRdb stores just in-frame clones and leaves some out. The table lists over 150,000 clones, roughly 91% of them singletons. What was sequenced was peripheral blood. The receptors here all came from a man aged 50-59 years who had recovered from COVID-19.

The rearrangement links TRBV24-1 to TRBJ2-3; TRBD2 aligns across 8 bases. V dropped 3 bases and J dropped 2; count of bases not matched to a gene: 6. Germline V gives CDR1 KGHDR, CDR2 SFDVKD. This CDR3 comprises 16 residues. CDR3 sequence (DNA): TGTGCCACCAGTGATCTCGGAGCGGGGGCCACAGATACGCAGTATTTT. Amino acid sequence: CATSDLGAGATDTQYF.

The V call is TRBV27, the J call TRBJ1-6; tentatively, D is TRBD1 (6 bases). The ends were cut back, 0 bases at V and 2 bases at J, with 17 bases in the middle. The CDR3 contains 19 residues. CDR1 is MNHEY, CDR2 SMNVEV, per germline (reference sequence). The CDR3 region has the DNA TGTGCCAGCAGTTTATCGGGCCGCAGGGGACGGACCTATAATTCACCCCTCCACTTT. Translated, it gives CASSLSGRRGRTYNSPLHF.

The CDR3 protein is CASSQEGRGQPQHF. CDR3 in DNA: TGTGCCAGCAGCCAAGAGGGCAGGGGTCAGCCCCAGCATTTT. The rearrangement joins TRBV14 to TRBJ1-5, with a weak D call TRBD1 (6 bases). The CDR3 consists of 14 residues. Germline V gene data show CDR1 as SGHDN and CDR2 as FVKESK. V shed 0 bases and J shed 6 bases, with 9 bases lying between them.

The chain combines TRBV11-3 with TRBJ2-1; TRBD2 matches at 11 bases. Germline V gives CDR1 SGHNT, CDR2 YENEEA. V lost 5 bases to trimming and J lost 6 bases; unmatched junction nucleotides: 3. The CDR3 contains 14 residues. In DNA, the CDR3 is TGTGCCAGCAGCCCGACTAGCGGGGCCAATGAGCAGTTCTTC. Protein: CASSPTSGANEQFF.

This chain's CDR3 is CASKNPAETNEQFF. CDR3 DNA: TGTGCCAGTAAGAACCCCGCGGAGACGAATGAGCAGTTCTTC. V and J are TRBV19 and TRBJ2-1; D ambiguous. This CDR3 contains 14 residues. Trimming pared 7 bases from V and 7 bases from J, leaving 17 bases between. Germline V gives CDR1 LNHDA, CDR2 SQIVND (reference sequence).

The gene calls are TRBV12-5 and TRBJ2-3, with 10 bases identical to TRBD2. Germline V lookup: CDR1 LGHNT, CDR2 FRNRAP. With V trimmed by 5 bases and J by 6 bases, 5 bases remained unmatched. The CDR3 consists of 14 residues. The CDR3 nucleotides are TGTGCTAGTGGTAACTCGGGACTAGCGGATACGCAGTATTTT. This translates into CASGNSGLADTQYF.

The chain links TRBV19 to TRBJ2-6, with D tentatively TRBD1 (6 bases). CDR3 length: 15 residues. V lost 11 bases, J lost 0 bases, and 14 bases lay in between. Germline V lookup: CDR1 LNHDA, CDR2 SQIVND (reference sequence). The CDR3 protein is CASKGHNSGANVLTF. The CDR3 DNA is TGTGCCTCCAAGGGACACAACTCTGGGGCCAACGTCCTGACTTTC.

The genes are TRBV19 and TRBJ1-1, with a possible D match to TRBD1 (5 bases). CDR1 is LNHDA and CDR2 is SQIVND in the germline V gene (reference sequence). The ends were cut back, 5 bases at V and 5 bases at J, with 12 bases in the middle. This CDR3 contains 13 residues. The CDR3 DNA reads TGTGCCAGTAGTGGGGCCCGACAGACTGAAGCTTTCTTT. Its translation: CASSGARQTEAFF.

This rearrangement joins TRBV2 to TRBJ2-7; 9 bases agree with TRBD1. With 2 bases clipped from V and 11 bases from J, the junction kept 10 bases outside the gene matches. This CDR3 comprises 14 residues. Germline values: CDR1 SNHLY, CDR2 FYNNEI. In DNA, the CDR3 is TGTGCCAGCAGTGAACTAGGGGGGACAGGGAGGGAGTACTTC. Translating it yields CASSELGGTGREYF.

The rearrangement uses TRBV15 and TRBJ2-7; 14 bases map to TRBD2. This CDR3 has 18 amino acids. After removal of 5 bases from V and 7 bases from J, the junction contained 16 bases not matched to a gene. Looked up from germline, CDR1 is LNHNV and CDR2 is YYDKDF (reference sequence). The CDR3 nucleotides are TGTGCCACCAGCTTACGCGAGGTGACTAGCGGGAGGGCCAGAGAGCAGTACTTC. The encoded protein is CATSLREVTSGRAREQYF.

The chain joins TRBV6-5 to TRBJ1-1; the D gene is possibly TRBD1 (5 bases). Trimming removed 5 bases at V and 0 bases at J, with 10 bases between. The CDR3 loop spans 14 amino acids. Germline V gives CDR1 MNHEY, CDR2 SVGAGI. The CDR3 DNA is TGTGCCAGCAGTCTTGACAGAATGAACACTGAAGCTTTCTTT. Translating it yields CASSLDRMNTEAFF.

This chain joins TRBV7-9 and TRBJ2-3; D may be TRBD1 (6 bases). Per the germline V gene, CDR1 is SEHNR and CDR2 is FQNEAQ (reference sequence). The CDR3 spans 15 residues. Trimming removed 1 base from V and 2 bases from J, with 10 bases in between. CDR3 sequence reads: CASSLVTGSTDTQYF. The CDR3, as DNA: TGTGCCAGCAGCTTAGTTACAGGGTCCACAGATACGCAGTATTTT.

The chain links TRBV24-1 to TRBJ2-7; tentatively, D is TRBD1 (6 bases). The V end was cut by 5 bases, the J end by 1 base, with 14 bases between. This CDR3 region has 15 residues. Germline V CDR1 and CDR2: KGHDR, SFDVKD. The CDR3 reads CATSAGAVGSYEQYF. DNA for the CDR3: TGTGCCACCAGTGCAGGGGCCGTAGGGTCCTACGAGCAGTACTTC.

J is TRBJ2-7 and V is TRBV7-6, with TRBD1 matching 9 bases. This CDR3 has 15 residues. Germline assignment: CDR1 SGHVS and CDR2 FNYEAQ. Trimming at V came to 1 base and at J to 7 bases, leaving 8 bases not matched to a gene. The CDR3 nucleotides are TGTGCCAGCAGCTTAGTTGAACAGGGGGCCGGGGAGCAGTACTTC. It yields the protein CASSLVEQGAGEQYF. Variable domain in full (rest from reference TRBV7-6 and TRBJ2-7): GAGVSQSPRYKVTKRGQDVALRCDPISGHVSLYWYRQALGQGPEFLTYFNYEAQQDKSGLPNDRFSAERPEGSISTLTIQRTEQRDSAMYRCASSLVEQGAGEQYFGPGTRLTVT.

The chain is built from TRBV7-9 and TRBJ1-1, with a possible D match to TRBD1 (5 bases). The CDR3 extends over 15 amino acids. V lost 5 bases to trimming and J lost 7 bases, with 20 bases between them. CDR1 SEHNR and CDR2 FQNEAQ come from the germline V gene (reference sequence). CDR3 nucleotides: TGTGCCAGCAGCAAAACAGGTTCCGGGTCCAGTGAAGCTTTCTTT. It codes for CASSKTGSGSSEAFF.

This sequence joins TRBV2 and TRBJ1-1, with D uncertain. The CDR3 has 14 residues. V was clipped by 2 bases and J by 5 bases, with 12 bases between them. The V gene's germline CDR1 is SNHLY and CDR2 FYNNEI. As DNA, the CDR3 is TGTGCCAGCAGTGAAACCGCGGGTTCGACTGAAGCTTTCTTT. Its translation: CASSETAGSTEAFF. Full variable domain (remainder filled in from reference TRBV2 and TRBJ1-1): EPEVTQTPSHQVTQMGQEVILRCVPISNHLYFYWYRQILGQKVEFLVSFYNNEISEKSEIFDDQFSVERPDGSNFTLKIRSTKLEDSAMYFCASSETAGSTEAFFGQGTRLTVV.

The chain carries TRBV5-1 and TRBJ2-1; 9 bases agree with TRBD1. Germline CDR1 reads SGHRS; CDR2 reads YFSETQ. J gave up 7 bases and V 9 bases, and 8 bases lay outside the gene matches. This CDR3 is 13 amino acids long. The CDR3 bases are TGCGCCACGAGACCTGGACAGGGGAATGAGCAGTTCTTC. Encoded protein: CATRPGQGNEQFF. Based on the CDR3 plus reference TRBV5-1 and TRBJ2-1, the full variable domain is KAGVTQTPRYLIKTRGQQVTLSCSPISGHRSVSWYQQTPGQGLQFLFEYFSETQRNKGNFPGRFSGRQFSNSRSEMNVSTLELGDSALYLCATRPGQGNEQFFGPGTRLTVL.

This clone is a singleton in its sample. This rearrangement joins TRBV5-4 to TRBJ2-7, with D possibly being TRBD2 (7 bases). Germline V gene data show CDR1 as SGHNT and CDR2 as YYREEE (reference sequence). V lost 0 bases and J lost 5, with 15 bases in between. This CDR3 comprises 15 residues. CDR3 in DNA: TGTGCCAGCAGCTTGGGAATCGGGGGGCGCCACGAGCAGTACTTC. Translating it yields CASSLGIGGRHEQYF. Full variable domain (outside the CDR3, taken from reference TRBV5-4 and TRBJ2-7): ETGVTQSPTHLIKTRGQQVTLRCSSQSGHNTVSWYQQALGQGPQFIFQYYREEENGRGNFPPRFSGLQFPNYSSELNVNALELDDSALYLCASSLGIGGRHEQYFGPGTRLTVT.

The J gene is TRBJ2-7, the V gene TRBV4-3; TRBD1 matches 7 bases. CDR3 length: 14 residues. Germline V gives CDR1 LGHNA, CDR2 YSLEER. J gave up 4 bases and V 1 base, and 4 bases lay outside the gene matches. DNA for the CDR3: TGCGCCAGCAGCCAAGGATCAGGGGGTTACGAGCAGTACTTC. Residues: CASSQGSGGYEQYF.